This TCR beta chain was found in a study of blood T cell repertoires in COVID-19. Looking at the study overall: Nucleic acid was either cDNA or gDNA, and it came from T cells, B-cell-depleted T cells, or PBMCs.

CDR3 length: 14 amino acids. V was shortened by 7 bases and J by 2 bases, with 13 bases between the two germline ends. Germline CDR1 MNHEY, CDR2 SVGAGI. Authors' data handling: Amplification from reference gene primers served as the basis for estimated nucleated cell counts. The data were produced by immunoSEQ multiplex PCR, yet TCRdb's version contains in-frame clones alone and is incomplete. V, J and clone size are those of that table, while D and trimming were read from the DNA. The data show 180,000 or so clones, approximately 86% seen once. What was sequenced was peripheral blood. The receptor comes from a man between 18 and 29 years old with acute or convalescent COVID-19. V usage is TRBV6-5 and J usage is TRBJ2-3; a weak D match, TRBD1 (5 bases). DNA for the CDR3: TGTGCCAGCACAGAAGGGGTAGTCACAGATACGCAGTATTTT. This sequence encodes CASTEGVVTDTQYF.